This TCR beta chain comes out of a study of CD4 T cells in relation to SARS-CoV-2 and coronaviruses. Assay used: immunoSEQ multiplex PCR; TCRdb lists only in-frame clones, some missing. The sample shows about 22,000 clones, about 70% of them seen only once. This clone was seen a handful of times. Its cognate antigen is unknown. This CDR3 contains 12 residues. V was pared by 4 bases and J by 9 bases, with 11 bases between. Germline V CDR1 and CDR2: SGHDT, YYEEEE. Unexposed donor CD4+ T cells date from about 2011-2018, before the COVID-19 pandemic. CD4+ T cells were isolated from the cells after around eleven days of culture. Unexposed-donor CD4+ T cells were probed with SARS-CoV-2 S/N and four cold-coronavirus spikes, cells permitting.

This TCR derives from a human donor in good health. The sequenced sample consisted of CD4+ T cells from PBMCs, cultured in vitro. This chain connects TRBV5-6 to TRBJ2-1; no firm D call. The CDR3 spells CASSRRHGEQFF. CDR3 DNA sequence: TGTGCCAGCAGCCGACGTCATGGTGAGCAGTTCTTC. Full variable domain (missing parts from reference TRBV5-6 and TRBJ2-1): DAGVTQSPTHLIKTRGQQVTLRCSPKSGHDTVSWYQQALGQGPQFIFQYYEEEERQRGNFPDRFSGHQFPNYSSELNVNALLLGDSALYLCASSRRHGEQFFGPGTRLTVL.